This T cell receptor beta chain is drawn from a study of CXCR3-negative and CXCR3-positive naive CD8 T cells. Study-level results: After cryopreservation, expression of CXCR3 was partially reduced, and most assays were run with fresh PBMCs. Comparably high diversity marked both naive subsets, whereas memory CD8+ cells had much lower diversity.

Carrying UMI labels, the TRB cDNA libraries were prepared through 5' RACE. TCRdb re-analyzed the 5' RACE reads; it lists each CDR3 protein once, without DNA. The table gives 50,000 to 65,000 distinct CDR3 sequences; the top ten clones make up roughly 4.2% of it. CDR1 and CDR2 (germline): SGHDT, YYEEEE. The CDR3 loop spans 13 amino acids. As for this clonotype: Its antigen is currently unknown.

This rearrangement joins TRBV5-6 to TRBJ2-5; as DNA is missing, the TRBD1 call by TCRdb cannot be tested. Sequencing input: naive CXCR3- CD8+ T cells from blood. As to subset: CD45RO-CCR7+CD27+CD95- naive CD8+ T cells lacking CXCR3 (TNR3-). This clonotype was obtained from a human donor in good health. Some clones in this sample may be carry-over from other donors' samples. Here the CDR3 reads CASSFGAEETQYF.